The 30 T cell receptor beta chains below were found in one sample sequenced in a study of shared clonotypes between healthy human individuals. The assay was immunoSEQ multiplex PCR, and TCRdb's table has in-frame clones only and misses some. The sample includes 550,000 to 700,000 clones, around three quarters of them seen just once. The specimen sequenced was memory CD4+ T cells sorted from blood. Subset given: CD45RA-negative fraction. The receptors here all came from a woman in her 30s in good health.

In this sample, this clone turned up once. In DNA form, the CDR3 reads TGTGCCGGCAAGCGGGGAGTCGCGGGCGAGCAGTACTTC. It codes for CAGKRGVAGEQYF. This chain uses TRBV30 with TRBJ2-7, with 7 bases aligning to TRBD2. The trim removed 8 bases at V and 6 bases at J, leaving 13 bases unmatched. The germline V gene encodes CDR1 GTSNPN and CDR2 SVGIG (reference sequence). The CDR3 loop spans 13 amino acids.

In its sample, this clone was seen many times. V and J are TRBV25-1 and TRBJ2-7; 7 bases match TRBD2. The CDR3 covers 13 residues. Germline-derived CDR1 and CDR2 are MGHDK and SYGVNS. After removal of 4 bases from V and 2 bases from J, the junction contained 2 bases not matched to a gene. CDR3 DNA sequence: TGTGCCAGCAGTGCCGCGGGAGCCTACGAGCAGTACTTC. Encoded protein: CASSAAGAYEQYF.

The V gene is TRBV7-3, the J gene TRBJ1-1; 7 bases match TRBD1. The CDR3 has 15 amino acids. V was clipped by 4 bases and J by 1 base; unmatched bases: 6. Germline values: CDR1 SGHTA, CDR2 FQGTGA. Here the CDR3 reads CASSSRGGSNTEAFF. CDR3 coding DNA: TGTGCCAGCAGCTCCAGAGGGGGCTCGAACACTGAAGCTTTCTTT.

Notes on this clone: The same CDR3 can be traced to other DNA sequences in this sample. This chain connects TRBV7-7 to TRBJ2-3, with D perhaps matching TRBD1 (6 bases). V lost 5 bases and J lost 1, with 10 bases in between. There are 14 residues in the CDR3. Germline lookup yields CDR1 SSHAT and CDR2 FNYEAQ (reference sequence). The chain's CDR3 is CASSQQGGTDTQYF. CDR3 nucleotides: TGTGCCAGCAGCCAACAGGGTGGCACAGATACGCAGTATTTT.

Only one count was recorded for this clone. The chain combines TRBV7-2 with TRBJ2-1, with 8 bases that match TRBD1. CDR1 and CDR2 from the germline V gene are SGHTA and FQGNSA. The CDR3 length is 14 residues. Trimming took 6 bases from V and 4 from J; bases not matched to a gene: 5. The CDR3 DNA reads as TGTGCCAGCAGTTCCCGGGACAGGTACAATGAGCAGTTCTTC. It encodes CASSSRDRYNEQFF.

Written as DNA, the CDR3 is TGTGCCAGCAGCCTAGCGACAGGGATTGGGGCCAACGTCCTGACTTTC. Translation gives CASSLATGIGANVLTF. This chain uses TRBV9 with TRBJ2-6, with TRBD1 as a possible D gene (7 bases). This CDR3 has 16 amino acids. The V end lost 4 bases, the J end lost 3 bases, and 14 bases lay between the germline ends. Germline V CDR1 and CDR2: SGDLS, YYNGEE.

There are many counts of this clone. The rearrangement uses TRBV5-1 and TRBJ2-3, with 7 bases identical to TRBD1. Trimming took 1 base from V and 4 from J; bases not matched to a gene: 6. CDR3 length equals 15 residues. The germline V gene has CDR1 SGHRS and CDR2 YFSETQ. DNA of the CDR3: TGCGCCAGCAGCTTGAATAGGGGGCGCTCAGATACGCAGTATTTT. Residues: CASSLNRGRSDTQYF. Full variable domain (rest looked up from reference TRBV5-1 and TRBJ2-3): KAGVTQTPRYLIKTRGQQVTLSCSPISGHRSVSWYQQTPGQGLQFLFEYFSETQRNKGNFPGRFSGRQFSNSRSEMNVSTLELGDSALYLCASSLNRGRSDTQYFGPGTRLTVL.

The V and J genes are TRBV4-1 and TRBJ2-3; possibly TRBD2 for D (6 bases). Germline V gene data show CDR1 as MGHRA and CDR2 as YSYEKL. This CDR3 is 16 amino acids long. V was shortened by 6 bases and J by 0 bases, with 16 bases between the two germline ends. The CDR3 coding sequence is TGCGCCAGCAGTCTTGATCCGGGACTTAGCACAGATACGCAGTATTTT. Amino acids: CASSLDPGLSTDTQYF.

This rearrangement joins TRBV7-9 to TRBJ2-1; the D is unclear. This CDR3 comprises 19 residues. V was shortened by 1 base and J by 2 bases, with 21 bases between the two germline ends. Germline V gives CDR1 SEHNR, CDR2 FQNEAQ (reference sequence). CDR3 DNA: TGTGCCAGCAGCTTAGGGGCAACTGGGGTTAGTGGCCCCTACAATGAGCAGTTCTTC. Translation: CASSLGATGVSGPYNEQFF.

This sequence joins TRBV7-3 and TRBJ2-1; D might be TRBD1 (6 bases). The germline V gene has CDR1 SGHTA and CDR2 FQGTGA. The CDR3 spans 15 residues. V lost 4 bases, J lost 0 bases, and 10 bases lay in between. This CDR3 reads CASSSAGASYNEQFF. The CDR3 DNA sequence: TGTGCCAGCAGCTCCGCAGGGGCCTCCTACAATGAGCAGTTCTTC.

The rearrangement uses TRBV4-1 and TRBJ2-7, with 7 bases that match TRBD2. The V segment lost 0 bases and the J segment 5 bases; nucleotides outside the gene matches: 16. The CDR3 length is 18 residues. Germline loops: CDR1 MGHRA, CDR2 YSYEKL. The CDR3 sequence: CASSQESGISNSQDEQYF. Here the CDR3 DNA reads TGCGCCAGCAGCCAAGAAAGCGGGATTTCCAACTCTCAGGACGAGCAGTACTTC.

This CDR3 reads CASRAPGQGAYEQYF. DNA for the CDR3: TGTGCCAGCAGGGCACCGGGACAGGGCGCCTACGAGCAGTACTTC. The V and J genes are TRBV28 and TRBJ2-7; TRBD1 agrees at 9 bases. The germline CDR1 and CDR2 sequences are MDHEN and SYDVKM. This CDR3 spans 15 amino acids. The junction had 8 bases not matched to a gene; V was cut back by 6 bases and J by 2 bases.

The sample holds a few counts of this clone. The chain has TRBV18 and TRBJ1-4, with D uncertain. Germline CDR1 reads KGHSH; CDR2 reads LQKENI. This CDR3 contains 14 residues. Trimming took off 0 bases at V and 7 bases at J, with 9 bases between the two ends. CDR3 protein: CASSPPGMSEKLFF. DNA for the CDR3: TGTGCCAGCTCACCACCGGGAATGAGTGAAAAACTGTTTTTT.

This chain's CDR3 is CASSGGGTGTEAFF. The CDR3 nucleotides read TGTGCCAGCAGTGGGGGGGGGACTGGCACTGAAGCTTTCTTT. The rearrangement joins TRBV2 to TRBJ1-1; tentative D call: TRBD1 (5 bases). Looked up from germline, CDR1 is SNHLY and CDR2 is FYNNEI. CDR3 length: 14 residues. Trimming removed 4 bases from V and 4 bases from J, with 13 bases in between.

The rearrangement links TRBV14 to TRBJ2-1; the match to TRBD2 covers 12 bases. Germline V CDR1 and CDR2: SGHDN, FVKESK. With 1 base clipped from V and 7 bases from J, the junction kept 8 bases outside the gene matches. The CDR3 totals 17 residues. CDR3 DNA sequence: TGTGCCAGCAGCCAAGGGGAAACTAGCGGGAGGTTGAATGAGCAGTTCTTC. The encoded protein is CASSQGETSGRLNEQFF.

The chain couples TRBV7-9 to TRBJ2-1, with 11 positions matching TRBD2. CDR1 is SEHNR, CDR2 FQNEAQ, per germline (reference sequence). The CDR3 totals 17 residues. Trimming removed 0 bases from V and 4 bases from J; junction bases left unmatched: 5. DNA of the CDR3: TGTGCCAGCAGCTTAGCCCCGACTAGCGGGATGTACAATGAGCAGTTCTTC. Translating it yields CASSLAPTSGMYNEQFF. Supplemented by reference TRBV7-9 and TRBJ2-1, the full variable domain reads DTGVSQNPRHKITKRGQNVTFRCDPISEHNRLYWYRQTLGQGPEFLTYFQNEAQLEKSRLLSDRFSAERPKGSFSTLEIQRTEQGDSAMYLCASSLAPTSGMYNEQFFGPGTRLTVL.

About this clone itself: The sample carries other DNA sequences with the same CDR3. The chain links TRBV2 to TRBJ1-2, with a possible D match to TRBD1 (6 bases). This CDR3 contains 13 residues. From germline, CDR1 is SNHLY and CDR2 FYNNEI. The V end was cut by 6 bases, the J end by 2 bases, with 10 bases between. CDR3 nucleotide sequence: TGTGCCAGCAGCGGACAGTTAAACTATGGCTACACCTTC. It encodes CASSGQLNYGYTF.

The rearrangement joins TRBV28 to TRBJ1-2, with TRBD1 as a possible D gene (5 bases). The CDR3 runs 14 residues. Trimming removed 3 bases at V and 4 bases at J, with 12 bases between. Germline V gene sequence: CDR1 MDHEN, CDR2 SYDVKM. The CDR3 reads CASSFTQGPYGYTF. The CDR3 coding sequence is TGTGCCAGCAGTTTTACGCAGGGACCCTATGGCTACACCTTC.

J is TRBJ2-4 and V is TRBV21-1; the table names TRBD1, a call not compared with the DNA. TRBV21-1 represents a pseudogene. This CDR3 has 18 residues. The chain's CDR3 is CASSKVLPDTTGKNIQYF. The CDR3 coding sequence is TGTGCCAGCAGCAAAGTCCTCCCCGACACCACCGGCAAAAACATTCAGTACTTC.

V usage is TRBV7-9 and J usage is TRBJ1-1, with 7 bases lining up with TRBD1. Germline V gene lookup returns CDR1 SEHNR and CDR2 FQNEAQ (reference sequence). V shed 8 bases and J 7 bases; nucleotides not matched to a gene: 10. This CDR3 has 13 residues. CDR3 region: CASAQGLLNEAFF. CDR3 DNA sequence: TGTGCCAGCGCACAGGGGCTGTTGAATGAAGCTTTCTTT.

The V and J genes are TRBV7-9 and TRBJ2-1, with 9 bases that match TRBD2. Germline-derived CDR1 and CDR2 are SEHNR and FQNEAQ (reference sequence). This CDR3 spans 18 amino acids. With 7 bases clipped from V and 8 bases from J, the junction kept 21 bases outside the gene matches. The CDR3 region is CASKSLAGSGVLSYEQFF. DNA of the CDR3: TGTGCCAGCAAGAGTCTAGCGGGAAGTGGTGTTCTCAGTTATGAGCAGTTCTTC. The full variable domain, with the rest looked up from reference TRBV7-9 and TRBJ2-1, is DTGVSQNPRHKITKRGQNVTFRCDPISEHNRLYWYRQTLGQGPEFLTYFQNEAQLEKSRLLSDRFSAERPKGSFSTLEIQRTEQGDSAMYLCASKSLAGSGVLSYEQFFGPGTRLTVL.

The chain employs TRBV7-6 and TRBJ1-2; no firm D call. Germline V gene sequence: CDR1 SGHVS, CDR2 FNYEAQ. The CDR3 extends over 14 amino acids. Trimming stripped 2 bases from V and 4 bases from J, with 11 bases between. CDR3 amino acids: CASSLSPFLYGYTF. DNA for the CDR3: TGTGCCAGCAGCTTATCCCCATTCCTCTATGGCTACACCTTC.

This clone was counted only a few times. The V gene is TRBV7-8, the J gene TRBJ1-4, with TRBD1 as a possible D gene (5 bases). The CDR3 is 18 residues long. CDR1 and CDR2 (germline): SGHVS, FQNEAQ. V was cut by 1 base and J by 5 bases, with 20 bases left in between. The CDR3 DNA reads TGTGCCAGCAGCTTAGGCGACGGGACCCATCGACCAAATGAAAAACTGTTTTTT. It yields the protein CASSLGDGTHRPNEKLFF.

This chain joins TRBV5-1 and TRBJ2-2, with D unresolved. This CDR3 contains 17 residues. V lost 5 bases to trimming and J lost 1 base, with 18 bases between them. Per the germline V gene, CDR1 is SGHRS and CDR2 is YFSETQ. The CDR3 DNA follows: TGCGCCAGCAGATCCTCTCCGAACACAAGGAACACCGGGGAGCTGTTTTTT. The encoded protein is CASRSSPNTRNTGELFF.

The CDR3 reads CASSLGVAGPQETQYF. The CDR3 nucleotides are TGTGCCAGCAGCTTGGGGGTAGCGGGACCGCAAGAGACCCAGTACTTC. The V and J genes are TRBV7-7 and TRBJ2-5; TRBD2 aligns across 8 bases. Looked up from germline, CDR1 is SSHAT and CDR2 is FNYEAQ (reference sequence). V shed 3 bases, J shed 2 bases, and the junction held 8 bases outside the gene matches. This CDR3 comprises 16 residues.

The chain employs TRBV6-1 and TRBJ1-4, with a weak D call TRBD1 (5 bases). V shed 2 bases and J shed 11 bases, with 15 bases lying between them. From germline, CDR1 is MNHNS and CDR2 SASEGT. The CDR3 spans 14 residues. The CDR3 protein is CASSEKLGERKLFF. The CDR3 DNA is TGTGCCAGCAGTGAAAAGTTGGGGGAACGGAAACTGTTTTTT.

Comments on this clone: This sample includes further DNA sequences coding for the same CDR3. The chain carries TRBV7-2 and TRBJ2-5; 10 bases match TRBD2. This CDR3 is built from 16 residues. V shed 1 base, J shed 4 bases, and the junction held 6 bases outside the gene matches. Germline V lookup: CDR1 SGHTA, CDR2 FQGNSA. The CDR3, as DNA: TGTGCCAGCAGCTTAGGAGGGCTAGCGGGAGTAGAGACCCAGTACTTC. As protein: CASSLGGLAGVETQYF. The variable domain in full, with the rest retrieved from reference TRBV7-2 and TRBJ2-5, is GAGVSQSPSNKVTEKGKDVELRCDPISGHTALYWYRQSLGQGLEFLIYFQGNSAPDKSGLPSDRFSAERTGGSVSTLTIQRTQQEDSAVYLCASSLGGLAGVETQYFGPGTRLLVL.

The V gene is TRBV5-1, the J gene TRBJ2-4; 9 bases line up with TRBD1. Trimming cost V 0 bases and J 9 bases; bases outside gene matches: 7. This CDR3 has 15 amino acids. CDR1 SGHRS and CDR2 YFSETQ come from the germline V gene. Here the CDR3 DNA reads TGCGCCAGCAGCTTGGGGGACAGGGACGAGGGCATTCAGTACTTC. Residues: CASSLGDRDEGIQYF. The full variable domain, rest sourced from reference TRBV5-1 and TRBJ2-4, is KAGVTQTPRYLIKTRGQQVTLSCSPISGHRSVSWYQQTPGQGLQFLFEYFSETQRNKGNFPGRFSGRQFSNSRSEMNVSTLELGDSALYLCASSLGDRDEGIQYFGAGTRLSVL.

The chain couples TRBV27 to TRBJ2-7; TRBD2 aligns across 11 bases. This CDR3 is 16 amino acids long. The J segment lost 5 bases and the V segment lost 6 bases, leaving 12 bases of the junction unmatched. CDR1 MNHEY and CDR2 SMNVEV come from the germline V gene (reference sequence). The CDR3 DNA reads TGTGCCAGCAGCCGTCACTTAGGACTAGCGGGCGACGAGCAGTACTTC. This translates into CASSRHLGLAGDEQYF.

This clone was counted once. The same CDR3 also results from other DNA sequences found in this sample. The chain links TRBV27 to TRBJ2-1, with TRBD1 matching over 7 bases. Trimming at V came to 6 bases and at J to 4 bases, leaving 9 bases not matched to a gene. Germline lookup yields CDR1 MNHEY and CDR2 SMNVEV (reference sequence). The CDR3 covers 15 residues. This CDR3 is CASSPRGTIYNEQFF. CDR3 DNA: TGTGCCAGCAGCCCCAGGGGGACAATTTACAATGAGCAGTTCTTC.